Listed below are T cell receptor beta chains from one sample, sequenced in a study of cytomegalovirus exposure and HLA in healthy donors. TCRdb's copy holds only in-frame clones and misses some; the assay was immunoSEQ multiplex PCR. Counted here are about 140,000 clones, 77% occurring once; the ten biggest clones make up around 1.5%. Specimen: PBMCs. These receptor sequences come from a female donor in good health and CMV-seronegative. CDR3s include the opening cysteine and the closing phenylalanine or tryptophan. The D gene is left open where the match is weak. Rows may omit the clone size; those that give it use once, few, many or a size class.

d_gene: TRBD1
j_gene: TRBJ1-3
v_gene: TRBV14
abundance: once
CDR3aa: CASSYQTGTGNTIYF
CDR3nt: TGTGCCAGCAGCTACCAGACAGGGACTGGAAACACCATATATTTT

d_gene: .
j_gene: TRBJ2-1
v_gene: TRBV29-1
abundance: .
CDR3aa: CSVARSDEQFF
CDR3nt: TGCAGCGTTGCCCGTTCGGATGAGCAGTTCTTC

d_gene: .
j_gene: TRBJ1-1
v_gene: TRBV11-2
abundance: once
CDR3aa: CASTNRGARGTEAFF
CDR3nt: TGTGCCAGCACTAATCGGGGGGCGCGGGGCACTGAAGCTTTCTTT

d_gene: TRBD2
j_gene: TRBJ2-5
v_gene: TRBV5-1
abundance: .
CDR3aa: CASSPQRGRETQYF
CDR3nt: TGCGCCAGCAGCCCTCAGCGGGGGAGGGAGACCCAGTACTTC

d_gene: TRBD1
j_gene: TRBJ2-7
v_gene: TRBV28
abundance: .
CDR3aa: CASSHQTGREQYF
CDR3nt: TGTGCCAGCAGTCACCAGACAGGGCGCGAGCAGTACTTC

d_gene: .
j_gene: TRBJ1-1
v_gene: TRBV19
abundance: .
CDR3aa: CASSKERGSTEAFF
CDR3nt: TGTGCCAGTAGTAAAGAGCGGGGTAGCACTGAAGCTTTCTTT

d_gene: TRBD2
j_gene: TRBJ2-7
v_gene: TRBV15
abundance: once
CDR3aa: CATSSDLGGEQYF
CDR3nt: TGTGCCACCAGCAGTGACCTGGGGGGGGAGCAGTACTTC

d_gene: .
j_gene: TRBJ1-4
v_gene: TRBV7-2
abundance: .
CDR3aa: CASSLSFGGREKLFF
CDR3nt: TGTGCCAGCAGCCTGAGTTTTGGGGGGAGGGAAAAACTGTTTTTT

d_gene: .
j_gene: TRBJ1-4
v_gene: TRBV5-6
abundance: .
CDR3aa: CASSLRSRNEKLFF
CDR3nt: TGTGCCAGCAGCTTGAGGTCCAGGAATGAAAAACTGTTTTTT

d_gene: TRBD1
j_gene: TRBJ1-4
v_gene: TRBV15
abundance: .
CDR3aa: CATGRGLFSEKLFF
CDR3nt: TGTGCCACCGGCAGGGGGCTTTTCAGTGAAAAACTGTTTTTT

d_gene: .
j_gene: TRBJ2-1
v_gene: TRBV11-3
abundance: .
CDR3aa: CASTSNIEAEQFF
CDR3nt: TGTGCCAGCACCTCGAATATAGAGGCTGAGCAGTTCTTC

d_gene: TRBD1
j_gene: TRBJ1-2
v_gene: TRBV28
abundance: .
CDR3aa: CASSSIGQGADNYGYTF
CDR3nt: TGTGCCAGCAGTTCTATAGGACAGGGGGCTGATAACTATGGCTACACCTTC

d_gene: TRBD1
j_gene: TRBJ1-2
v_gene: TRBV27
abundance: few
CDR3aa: CASGRQGILYGYTF
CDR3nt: TGTGCCAGCGGCCGACAGGGGATCCTCTATGGCTACACCTTC

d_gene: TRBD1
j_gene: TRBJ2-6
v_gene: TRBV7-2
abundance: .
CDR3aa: CASSAQGAVGANVLTF
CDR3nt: TGTGCCAGCAGCGCACAGGGGGCGGTGGGGGCCAACGTCCTGACTTTC

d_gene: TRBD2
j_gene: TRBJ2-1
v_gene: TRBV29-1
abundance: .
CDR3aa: CSVRSAGGLREQFF
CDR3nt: TGCAGCGTTCGATCGGCGGGAGGGCTGAGGGAGCAGTTCTTC

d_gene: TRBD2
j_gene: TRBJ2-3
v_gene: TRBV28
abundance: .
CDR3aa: CASSFLGGTSGRANTQYF
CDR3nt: TGTGCCAGCAGTTTTCTGGGCGGGACTAGCGGGAGGGCAAATACGCAGTATTTT

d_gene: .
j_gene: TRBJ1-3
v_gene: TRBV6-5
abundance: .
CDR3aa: CASSQGPIRGNTIYF
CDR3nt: TGTGCCAGCAGCCAGGGCCCAATCCGGGGAAACACCATATATTTT

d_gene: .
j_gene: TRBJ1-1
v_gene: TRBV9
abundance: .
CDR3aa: CASSREGMNTEAFF
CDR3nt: TGTGCCAGCAGCCGGGAGGGGATGAACACTGAAGCTTTCTTT

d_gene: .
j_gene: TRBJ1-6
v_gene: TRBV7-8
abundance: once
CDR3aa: CASSPGGAGYRSPLHF
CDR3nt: TGTGCCAGCAGCCCCGGGGGGGCCGGGTACCGATCACCCCTCCACTTT

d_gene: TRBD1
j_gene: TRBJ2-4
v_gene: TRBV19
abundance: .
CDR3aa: CASSIRGGGRGIQYF
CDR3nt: TGTGCCAGTAGTATAAGAGGGGGCGGGCGTGGCATTCAGTACTTC

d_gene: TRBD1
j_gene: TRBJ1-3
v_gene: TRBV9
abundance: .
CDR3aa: CASSTKTGYTGNTIYF
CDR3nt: TGTGCCAGCAGCACAAAGACAGGGTACACTGGAAACACCATATATTTT

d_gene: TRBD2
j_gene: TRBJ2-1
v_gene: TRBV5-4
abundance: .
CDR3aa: CASSLFSGTSLPRNGEQFF
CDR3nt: TGTGCCAGCAGCTTGTTTTCCGGGACTAGCTTGCCGCGGAACGGTGAGCAGTTCTTC

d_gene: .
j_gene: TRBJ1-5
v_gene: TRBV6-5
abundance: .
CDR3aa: CASTSRAGSNQPQHF
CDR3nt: TGTGCCAGCACCTCCAGGGCGGGAAGCAATCAGCCCCAGCATTTT

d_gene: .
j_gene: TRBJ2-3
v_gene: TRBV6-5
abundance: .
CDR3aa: CASSYEGLKDTQYF
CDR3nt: TGTGCCAGCAGTTACGAGGGACTGAAAGATACGCAGTATTTT

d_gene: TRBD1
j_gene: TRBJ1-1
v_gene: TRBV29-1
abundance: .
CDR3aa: CSVRQGGAEAFF
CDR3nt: TGCAGCGTCCGACAGGGGGGGGCTGAAGCTTTCTTT

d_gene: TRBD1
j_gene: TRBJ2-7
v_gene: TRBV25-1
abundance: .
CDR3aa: CASSDPPTTGKNWHEQYF
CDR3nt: TGTGCCAGCAGTGACCCCCCCACGACAGGGAAGAACTGGCACGAGCAGTACTTC

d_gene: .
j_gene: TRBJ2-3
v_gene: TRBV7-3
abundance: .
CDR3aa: CASSHEGQTDTQYF
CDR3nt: TGTGCCAGCAGCCACGAGGGCCAAACGGATACGCAGTATTTT

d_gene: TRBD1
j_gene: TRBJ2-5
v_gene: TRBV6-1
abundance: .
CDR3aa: CASSRGTGLTETQYF
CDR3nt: TGTGCCAGCAGTCGAGGGACAGGGCTCACGGAGACCCAGTACTTC

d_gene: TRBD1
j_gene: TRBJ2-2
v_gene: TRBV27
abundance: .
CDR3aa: CASSWTGNTGELFF
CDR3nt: TGTGCCAGCAGCTGGACAGGGAACACCGGGGAGCTGTTTTTT

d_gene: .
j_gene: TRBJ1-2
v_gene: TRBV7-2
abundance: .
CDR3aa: CASSSNRVQGYTF
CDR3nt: TGTGCCAGCAGCTCTAACAGGGTTCAGGGCTACACCTTC

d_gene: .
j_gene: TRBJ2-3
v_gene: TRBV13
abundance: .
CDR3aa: CASSLGVGGSSTDTQYF
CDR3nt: TGTGCCAGCAGCTTAGGCGTGGGGGGTTCTAGCACAGATACGCAGTATTTT

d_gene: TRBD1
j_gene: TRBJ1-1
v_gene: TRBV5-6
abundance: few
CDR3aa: CASSLGTGTGNEAFF
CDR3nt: TGTGCCAGCAGCTTGGGCACCGGGACAGGGAACGAAGCTTTCTTT

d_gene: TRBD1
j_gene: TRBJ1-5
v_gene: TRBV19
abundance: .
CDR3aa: CASVKGQLNQPQHF
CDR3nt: TGTGCCAGTGTAAAGGGACAGCTGAATCAGCCCCAGCATTTT

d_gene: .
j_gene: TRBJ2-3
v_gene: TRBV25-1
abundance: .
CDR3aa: CASSELGAAGDTQYF
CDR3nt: TGTGCCAGCAGTGAATTGGGGGCAGCTGGGGATACGCAGTATTTT

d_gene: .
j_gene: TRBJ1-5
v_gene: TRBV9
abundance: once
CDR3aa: CASSPGGRKPQHF
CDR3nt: TGTGCCAGCAGCCCCGGGGGGAGGAAGCCCCAGCATTTT

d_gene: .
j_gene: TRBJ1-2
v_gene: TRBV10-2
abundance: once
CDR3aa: CASSESSVLTVVNGYTF
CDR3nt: TGCGCCAGCAGTGAATCGTCGGTCTTAACAGTGGTAAATGGCTACACCTTC

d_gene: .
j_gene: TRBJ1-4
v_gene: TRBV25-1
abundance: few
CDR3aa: CASSPTGSEKLFF
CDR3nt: TGTGCCAGCAGTCCTACAGGGTCTGAAAAACTGTTTTTT

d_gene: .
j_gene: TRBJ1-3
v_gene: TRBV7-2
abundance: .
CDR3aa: CASSLNSGNTIYF
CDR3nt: TGTGCCAGCAGCTTGAATAGCGGAAACACCATATATTTT

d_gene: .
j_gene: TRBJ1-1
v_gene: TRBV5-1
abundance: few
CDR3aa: CASSLNGVSEAFF
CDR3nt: TGCGCCAGCAGCTTGAACGGGGTATCTGAAGCTTTCTTT

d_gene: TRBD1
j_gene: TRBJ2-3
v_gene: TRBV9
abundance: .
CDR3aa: CASSPRQGRTDTQYF
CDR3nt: TGTGCCAGCAGCCCCCGACAGGGCCGGACAGATACGCAGTATTTT

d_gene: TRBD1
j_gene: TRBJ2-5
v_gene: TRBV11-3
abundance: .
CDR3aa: CASSLGDRGGAETQYF
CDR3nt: TGTGCCAGCAGCTTAGGGGACAGGGGAGGAGCAGAGACCCAGTACTTC